This TCR beta chain was retrieved from a study of human T cells and chemical hapten exposure. Findings of the study overall: Positively correlated with patch test score were the counts of PT1 expanded TCRs.

TCRdb reanalysed the RACE reads using MiXCR and keeps one entry per CDR3 protein. The sample yields fewer than 55,000 distinct CDR3 sequences, 9.9% seen once. Indicated time point: patch test 3, about 24 weeks after DPC sensitization. Treatment specified: therapeutic diphenylcyclopropenone sensitization with weekly scalp DPC. This clonotype occurred many times. Its antigen is unidentified. The input for sequencing was whole blood, taken in connection with sensitization to the hapten diphenylcyclopropenone (DPC). The sequence was collected from a woman aged 40 to 50 with alopecia areata. Some clones in this sample may be carry-over from other donors' samples.

Here the CDR3 reads CASSGAQVVNQPQHF. The CDR3 DNA follows: TGTGCCAGCAGCGGGGCACAGGTCGTCAATCAGCCCCAGCATTTT. This chain connects TRBV7-9 to TRBJ1-5; possibly TRBD1 for D (5 bases). Trimming removed 5 bases from V and 3 bases from J, with 14 bases in between. The germline V gene encodes CDR1 SEHNR and CDR2 FQNEAQ (reference sequence). This CDR3 spans 15 amino acids.